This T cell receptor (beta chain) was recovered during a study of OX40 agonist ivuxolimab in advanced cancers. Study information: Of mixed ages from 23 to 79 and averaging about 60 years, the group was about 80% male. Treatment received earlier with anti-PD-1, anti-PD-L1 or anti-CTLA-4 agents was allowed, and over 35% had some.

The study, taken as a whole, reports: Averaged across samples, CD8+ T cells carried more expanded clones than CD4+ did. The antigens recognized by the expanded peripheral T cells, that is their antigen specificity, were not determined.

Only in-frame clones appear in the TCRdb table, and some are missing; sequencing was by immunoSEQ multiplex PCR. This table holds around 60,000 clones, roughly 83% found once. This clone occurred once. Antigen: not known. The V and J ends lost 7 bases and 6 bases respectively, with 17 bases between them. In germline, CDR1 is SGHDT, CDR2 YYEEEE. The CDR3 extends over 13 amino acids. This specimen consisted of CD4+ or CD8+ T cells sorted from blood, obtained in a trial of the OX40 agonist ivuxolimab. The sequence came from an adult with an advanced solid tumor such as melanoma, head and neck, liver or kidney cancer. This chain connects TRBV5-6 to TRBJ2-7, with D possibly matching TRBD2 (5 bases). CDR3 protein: CASSLGGYLEQYF. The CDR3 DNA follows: TGTGCCAGCTCCCTCGGAGGTTATCTCGAGCAGTACTTC.